The 5 T cell receptor beta chains below were found in one sample sequenced in a study of blood T cell repertoires in COVID-19. Method: immunoSEQ multiplex PCR; TCRdb's copy keeps in-frame clones and lacks some. The sample lists 300,000 to 350,000 clones; over 75% were seen once. The sample taken for sequencing was PBMCs or T cells enriched from blood (not recorded which). The receptor set was obtained from a man aged 25 to 45 who had recovered from COVID-19.

The genes are TRBV27 and TRBJ1-1; D remains unclear. Trimming pared 6 bases from V and 0 bases from J, leaving 23 bases between. Germline CDR1 and CDR2: MNHEY and SMNVEV (reference sequence). The CDR3 consists of 18 residues. In nucleotides, the CDR3 is TGTGCCAGCAGACCTTCCACACGTCCCCACGAAATGAACACTGAAGCTTTCTTT. This encodes CASRPSTRPHEMNTEAFF.

The chain carries TRBV19 and TRBJ1-2; D ambiguous. Per the germline V gene, CDR1 is LNHDA and CDR2 is SQIVND (reference sequence). The CDR3 loop spans 13 amino acids. Trimming left V 7 bases short and J 1 base short, with 10 bases between. The CDR3 here is CASTLGINYGYTF. CDR3 in DNA: TGTGCCAGTACCCTCGGGATTAACTATGGCTACACCTTC. Variable domain in full (rest from reference TRBV19 and TRBJ1-2): DGGITQSPKYLFRKEGQNVTLSCEQNLNHDAMYWYRQDPGQGLRLIYYSQIVNDFQKGDIAEGYSVSREKKESFPLTVTSAQKNPTAFYLCASTLGINYGYTFGSGTRLTVV.

The gene calls are TRBV27 and TRBJ2-5; tentatively, D is TRBD1 (5 bases). CDR1 MNHEY and CDR2 SMNVEV come from the germline V gene (reference sequence). Trimming took 10 bases from V and 5 from J, leaving 17 bases between them. The CDR3 length is 13 residues. The CDR3 nucleotides read TGTGCCATCGAACTCAGGGTTGGGGAGACCCAGTACTTC. It translates to CAIELRVGETQYF.

This chain links TRBV9 with TRBJ1-1; 8 bases agree with TRBD1. There are 18 residues in the CDR3. Germline assignment: CDR1 SGDLS and CDR2 YYNGEE. The V and J ends lost 3 bases and 7 bases, in that order; junction bases with no gene match: 20. CDR3 sequence: CASSERKTGGGRSDEAFF. CDR3 nucleotides: TGTGCCAGCAGCGAGAGGAAAACAGGGGGAGGGCGCAGTGATGAAGCTTTCTTT.

This chain links TRBV7-9 with TRBJ1-2; 7 bases are a match to TRBD1. Germline loops: CDR1 SEHNR, CDR2 FQNEAQ (reference sequence). V shed 4 bases, J shed 4 bases, and the junction held 6 bases outside the gene matches. CDR3 length: 14 amino acids. The CDR3 is CASSSTGLAYGYTF. Here the CDR3 DNA reads TGTGCCAGCAGCTCGACAGGGTTAGCCTATGGCTACACCTTC.